Detailed here is one T cell receptor (beta chain). The antigen is unknown. The source of the sample is a study of vaccination and CD4 T cells after COVID-19. Cultured CD4+ T cell DNA was sequenced using the Oncomine TCR Beta short-read assay. TCRdb passed the PCR reads through MiXCR, listing each CDR3 protein once. The sample holds some 13,000 distinct CDR3 sequences, over 45% seen once. Study-level points and caveats: The median number of SARS-CoV-2-reactive clonotypes increased from 21 to 38, a change that did not reach significance.

Germline V lookup: CDR1 SGHTA, CDR2 FQGNSA. The CDR3 loop spans 15 amino acids. Trimming pared 1 base from V and 7 bases from J, leaving 11 bases between. Treatment noted: approximately 11-day PBMC culture with coronavirus spike peptide pools or control peptides (ViraFEST assay). Following culture for approximately nine days, CD4+ T cells were isolated by negative selection. The material sequenced was CD4+ T cells from blood, cultured in vitro. The clonotype was recovered from a human donor who had recovered from COVID-19. The chain employs TRBV7-2 and TRBJ1-6, with D uncertain. CDR3 DNA sequence: TGTGCCAGCAGCTTAGGGACCCGTCCCAATTCACCCCTCCACTTT. The encoded protein is CASSLGTRPNSPLHF.